This entry is about one T cell receptor (beta chain). The sample originates from a study of patients and donors after allogeneic stem cell transplantation. From germline, CDR1 is MGHDK and CDR2 SYGVNS. This CDR3 has 15 residues. V shed 0 bases, J shed 3 bases, and the junction held 3 bases outside the gene matches. TCRdb fed the RT-PCR reads into MiXCR, producing one record per CDR3 protein. The sample yields fewer than 180,000 distinct CDR3 sequences, over 35% seen once. This clonotype was obtained from a human donor who was either an allogeneic HSCT recipient or a stem cell or donor lymphocyte infusion donor (not recorded which). It is not recorded whose cells these are; they may come from a transplant donor. This chain joins TRBV25-1 and TRBJ2-5; 8 bases are shared with TRBD2. What was sequenced was blood, either unsorted or a sorted T cell fraction (not recorded which). DNA of the CDR3: TGTGCCAGCAGTGAATACGAGCGGGGGAAAGAGACCCAGTACTTC. It is translated as CASSEYERGKETQYF. Drawing the rest from reference TRBV25-1 and TRBJ2-5, the complete variable domain is EADIYQTPRYLVIGTGKKITLECSQTMGHDKMYWYQQDPGMELHLIHYSYGVNSTEKGDLSSESTVSRIRTEHFPLTLESARPSHTSQYLCASSEYERGKETQYFGPGTRLLVL.